This TCR beta chain was obtained from a study of response to subunit inactivated influenza vaccine. Using its own MiXCR run on the RT-PCR reads, TCRdb lists one record per CDR3 protein. The sample shows fewer than 600,000 distinct CDR3 sequences, around 7.9% of them seen only once. Study-wide points: With each seasonal influenza vaccination, the authors suggested, few new T cells are recruited.

V was clipped by 0 bases and J by 1 base, with 9 bases between them. The CDR3 has 14 residues. Germline-derived CDR1 and CDR2 are DFQATT and SNEGSKA (reference sequence). With regard to this clonotype: The antigen remains undetermined.

The chain carries TRBV20-1 and TRBJ2-5, with D maybe TRBD1 (6 bases). The material sequenced was PBMCs from blood, taken less than 30 months after vaccination. The sequence derives from a man aged 50-75 years who received an inactivated influenza vaccine. The CDR3 DNA sequence: TGCAGTGCTAGAGACGGGACACCCCAAGAGACCCAGTACTTC. The encoded protein is CSARDGTPQETQYF.